These 5 T cell receptor beta chains originate from one sample sequenced in a study of cytomegalovirus exposure and HLA in healthy donors (dated by TCRdb to 2017 to 2019). The library relied on the immunoSEQ multiplex PCR assay. The multiplex PCR relied on a mix of 60 forward primers for TCR Vbeta segments and 13 reverse primers for TCR Jbeta segments. The source is immuneACCESS, and TCRdb retained only in-frame sequences with V and J called. Part of the clones is not carried over; for the studies checked, unresolved V genes explain less than half of this, and the remainder is unexplained. The sample records around 160,000 clones, 77% of which are singletons. Around 2.8% of the sample goes to the ten largest clones. Sequenced material: PBMCs. The receptors come from a woman aged 40 to 49 in good health and CMV-seropositive.

This rearrangement joins TRBV6-5 to TRBJ2-7; 7 nucleotides agree with TRBD2. This CDR3 is built from 15 residues. Germline V gene data show CDR1 as MNHEY and CDR2 as SVGAGI. The V segment lost 10 bases and the J segment 0 bases; nucleotides outside the gene matches: 12. Here the CDR3 DNA reads TGTGCCAACGAGGCTAGCGGTGAGAGCTCCTACGAGCAGTACTTC. Residues: CANEASGESSYEQYF.

The chain has TRBV14 and TRBJ1-3; no firm D call. CDR1 is SGHDN and CDR2 is FVKESK in the germline V gene. V shed 5 bases and J shed 7 bases, with 9 bases lying between them. The CDR3 loop spans 12 amino acids. The CDR3 protein is CASSILRNTIYF. The CDR3 bases are TGTGCCAGCAGCATATTGAGGAACACCATATATTTT. The variable domain in full, with the rest retrieved from reference TRBV14 and TRBJ1-3, is EAGVTQFPSHSVIEKGQTVTLRCDPISGHDNLYWYRRVMGKEIKFLLHFVKESKQDESGMPNNRFLAERTGGTYSTLKVQPAELEDSGVYFCASSILRNTIYFGEGSWLTVV.

The V and J genes are TRBV7-9 and TRBJ1-1; 10 bases map to TRBD1. This CDR3 is 15 amino acids long. Trimming took 5 bases from V and 1 from J; bases not matched to a gene: 4. CDR1 and CDR2 from the germline V gene are SEHNR and FQNEAQ (reference sequence). CDR3: CASSARQGANTEAFF. As DNA, the CDR3 is TGTGCCAGCAGCGCTAGACAGGGGGCGAACACTGAAGCTTTCTTT. Together with reference TRBV7-9 and TRBJ1-1, the CDR3 gives the full variable domain: DTGVSQNPRHKITKRGQNVTFRCDPISEHNRLYWYRQTLGQGPEFLTYFQNEAQLEKSRLLSDRFSAERPKGSFSTLEIQRTEQGDSAMYLCASSARQGANTEAFFGQGTRLTVV.

The chain links TRBV18 to TRBJ2-5; 8 bases line up with TRBD2. This CDR3 has 15 amino acids. With 4 bases clipped from V and 0 bases from J, the junction kept 4 bases outside the gene matches. Germline V gene sequence: CDR1 KGHSH, CDR2 LQKENI. The CDR3: CASSLGLEYQETQYF. The CDR3 nucleotides are TGTGCCAGCTCACTGGGACTAGAGTACCAAGAGACCCAGTACTTC.

The gene calls are TRBV28 and TRBJ2-3, with D tentatively TRBD2 (6 bases). Germline CDR1 MDHEN, CDR2 SYDVKM. The CDR3 is 13 amino acids. V was trimmed by 2 bases and J by 6 bases, leaving 9 bases between them. CDR3 amino acids: CASSLGGADTQYF. CDR3 nucleotide sequence: TGTGCCAGCAGTTTAGGAGGGGCGGATACGCAGTATTTT.